Presented here are 8 T cell receptor beta chains from one specimen sequenced in a study of molecular identifiers for immune sequencing clone quantification. From the PCR reads, TCRdb called clonotypes with MiXCR, one entry per CDR3 protein. This table holds fewer than 9,000 distinct CDR3 sequences, under 40% found once. The sequenced sample consisted of naive CD8+ T cells from blood, with Jurkat cell RNA spiked in. Noted subset: FACS-sorted CD8+CD4-CCR7+CD45RA+ naive T cells. These receptors were obtained from a human donor in good health. Some libraries in this study had Jurkat cell RNA spiked in.

This sequence joins TRBV28 and TRBJ1-1; 9 bases are a match to TRBD1. CDR3 length equals 12 residues. Germline CDR1 reads MDHEN; CDR2 reads SYDVKM. With V trimmed by 7 bases and J by 4 bases, 1 base remained unmatched. The chain's CDR3 is CASKTGGTEAFF. DNA of the CDR3: TGTGCCAGCAAGACAGGGGGCACTGAAGCTTTCTTT.

The chain links TRBV12-3 or TRBV12-4 to TRBJ2-1; possibly TRBD2 for D (6 bases). Trimming shortened V by 6 bases and J by 10 bases, and 10 bases separated the two germline ends. There are 11 residues in the CDR3. As DNA, the CDR3 is TGTGCCAGCAGCGCGGGACCCGAGCAGTTCTTC. It yields the protein CASSAGPEQFF.

This clonotype was observed a handful of times. V and J are TRBV4-3 and TRBJ1-5; perhaps TRBD1 as D (5 bases). This CDR3 spans 15 amino acids. Trimming shortened V by 4 bases and J by 0 bases, and 10 bases separated the two germline ends. CDR1 is LGHNA and CDR2 is YSLEER in the germline V gene. The CDR3 protein is CASSLTGDSNQPQHF. The CDR3 DNA reads TGCGCCAGCAGCCTCACAGGTGATAGCAATCAGCCCCAGCATTTT.

This chain links TRBV9 with TRBJ2-4; D is undetermined. V lost 4 bases and J 3 bases, leaving 20 bases between the germline ends. Germline V gives CDR1 SGDLS, CDR2 YYNGEE. The CDR3 is 17 residues long. CDR3 amino acids: CASSSSLDPSGKNIQYF. The CDR3 region has the DNA TGTGCCAGCAGCAGTTCCCTTGATCCCTCAGGCAAAAACATTCAGTACTTC.

This clonotype was recorded a few times. The chain carries TRBV11-2 and TRBJ2-1; D unresolved. Looked up from germline, CDR1 is SGHAT and CDR2 is FQNNGV. The CDR3 is made up of 12 amino acids. V lost 5 bases and J 5 bases, leaving 7 bases between the germline ends. In DNA, the CDR3 is TGTGCCAGCAGCCATTATAACAATGAGCAGTTCTTC. Its translation is CASSHYNNEQFF.

The chain joins TRBV6-5 to TRBJ2-2; no clear D. Germline V CDR1 and CDR2: MNHEY, SVGAGI. Trimming took off 9 bases at V and 4 bases at J, with 3 bases between the two ends. CDR3 length: 10 residues. The CDR3 is CASGTGELFF. The CDR3 coding sequence is TGTGCCAGTGGCACCGGGGAGCTGTTTTTT.

The sample holds a few counts of this clonotype. Compared with germline, one end of the junction differs, possibly owing to a read error. CDR3 sequence: CAISEIESVGRTF. CDR3 DNA sequence: TGTGCCATCAGTGAGATTGAATCCGTCGGACGGACCTTC. This chain uses TRBV10-3 with TRBJ2-7; D call uncertain. The germline CDR1 and CDR2 sequences are ENHRY and SYGVKD. The CDR3 runs 13 residues.

This rearrangement joins TRBV7-9 to TRBJ2-7; 14 bases match TRBD2. This CDR3 is 15 amino acids long. With 4 bases clipped from V and 2 bases from J, the junction kept 1 base outside the gene matches. Germline assignment: CDR1 SEHNR and CDR2 FQNEAQ (reference sequence). The chain's CDR3 is CASSSTSGRAYEQYF. CDR3 sequence (DNA): TGTGCCAGCAGCTCGACTAGCGGGAGGGCCTACGAGCAGTACTTC.